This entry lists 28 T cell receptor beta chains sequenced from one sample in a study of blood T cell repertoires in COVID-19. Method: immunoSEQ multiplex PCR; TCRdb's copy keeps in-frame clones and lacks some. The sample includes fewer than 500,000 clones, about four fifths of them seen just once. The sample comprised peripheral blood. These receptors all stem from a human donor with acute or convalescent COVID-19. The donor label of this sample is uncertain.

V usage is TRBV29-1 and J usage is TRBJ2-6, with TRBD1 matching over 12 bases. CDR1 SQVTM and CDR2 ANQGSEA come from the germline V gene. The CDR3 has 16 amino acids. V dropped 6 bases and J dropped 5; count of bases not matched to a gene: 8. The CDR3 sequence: CSVGSGQGAWANVLTF. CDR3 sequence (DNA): TGCAGCGTGGGGTCGGGACAGGGGGCTTGGGCCAACGTCCTGACTTTC.

Written as DNA, the CDR3 is TGTGCCAGCAGTTTGGTAGGGGGCAGCATTCAGTACTTC. Its protein is CASSLVGGSIQYF. The rearrangement uses TRBV28 and TRBJ2-4, with 7 bases lining up with TRBD1. The CDR3 is 13 amino acids. Germline V gene lookup returns CDR1 MDHEN and CDR2 SYDVKM. The trim removed 3 bases at V and 9 bases at J, leaving 5 bases unmatched.

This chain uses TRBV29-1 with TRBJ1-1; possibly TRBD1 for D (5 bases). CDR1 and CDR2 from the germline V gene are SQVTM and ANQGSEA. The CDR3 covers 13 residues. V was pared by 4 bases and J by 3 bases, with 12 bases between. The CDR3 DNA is TGCAGCGTTGGGGAGGGGTTACACACTGAAGCTTTCTTT. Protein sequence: CSVGEGLHTEAFF.

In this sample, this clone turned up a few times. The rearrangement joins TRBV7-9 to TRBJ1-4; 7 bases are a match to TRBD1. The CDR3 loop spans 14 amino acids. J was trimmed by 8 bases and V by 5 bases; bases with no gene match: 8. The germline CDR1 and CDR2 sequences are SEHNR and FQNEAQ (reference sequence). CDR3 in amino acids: CASSRTGVREKLFF. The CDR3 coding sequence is TGTGCCAGCAGCCGCACAGGGGTACGAGAAAAACTGTTTTTT.

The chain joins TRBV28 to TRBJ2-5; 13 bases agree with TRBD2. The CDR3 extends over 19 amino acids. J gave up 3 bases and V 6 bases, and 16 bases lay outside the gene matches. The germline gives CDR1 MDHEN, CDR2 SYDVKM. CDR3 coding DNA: TGTGCCAGCAGCAAAGGGGGACTAGCGGGGCCCACCTCGAAAGAGACCCAGTACTTC. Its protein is CASSKGGLAGPTSKETQYF.

The CDR3 DNA follows: TGCGCCAGCAGCCCCGGAGACAACTATGGCTACACCTTC. Its protein is CASSPGDNYGYTF. V and J are TRBV4-1 and TRBJ1-2, with D hard to call. The germline V and J ends were trimmed by 4 bases and 2 bases, with 8 bases remaining between them. The CDR3 runs 13 residues. Germline CDR1 and CDR2: MGHRA and YSYEKL.

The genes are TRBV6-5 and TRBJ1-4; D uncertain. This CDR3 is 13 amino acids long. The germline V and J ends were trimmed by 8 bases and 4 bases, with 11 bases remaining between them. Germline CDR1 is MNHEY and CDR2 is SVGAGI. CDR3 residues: CASGLTLNEKLFF. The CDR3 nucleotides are TGTGCCAGCGGGCTAACTCTTAATGAAAAACTGTTTTTT.

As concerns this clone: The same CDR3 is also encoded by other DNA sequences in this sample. CDR3 bases: TGTGCCAGCTCACCAGTTGGGACAGGGACCTATGGCTACACCTTC. Protein: CASSPVGTGTYGYTF. V is TRBV18 and J is TRBJ1-2, with 9 positions matching TRBD1. This CDR3 region has 15 residues. In germline, CDR1 is KGHSH, CDR2 LQKENI. With V trimmed by 2 bases and J by 4 bases, 5 bases remained unmatched.

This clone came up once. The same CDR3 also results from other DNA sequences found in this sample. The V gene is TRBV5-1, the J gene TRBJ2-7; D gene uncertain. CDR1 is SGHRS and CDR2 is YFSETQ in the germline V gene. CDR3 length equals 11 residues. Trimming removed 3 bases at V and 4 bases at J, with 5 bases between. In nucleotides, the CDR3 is TGCGCCAGCAGCTCCTTATACGAGCAGTACTTC. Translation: CASSSLYEQYF.

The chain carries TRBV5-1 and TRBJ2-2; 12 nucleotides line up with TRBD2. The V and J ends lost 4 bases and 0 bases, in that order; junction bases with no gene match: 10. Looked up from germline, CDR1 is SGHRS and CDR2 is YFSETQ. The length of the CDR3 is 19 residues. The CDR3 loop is CASSPRVGLAGSNTGELFF. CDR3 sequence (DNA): TGCGCCAGCAGCCCAAGGGTGGGACTAGCGGGTTCGAACACCGGGGAGCTGTTTTTT.

CDR3 sequence: CASSQTGGSEQFF. CDR3 nucleotides: TGCGCCAGCAGCCAGACAGGGGGCTCCGAGCAGTTCTTC. V is TRBV10-1 and J is TRBJ2-1; 10 nucleotides agree with TRBD1. Germline values: CDR1 WNHNN, CDR2 SYGVQD (reference sequence). CDR3 size: 13 residues. The V gene end was trimmed by 6 bases and the J gene end by 10 bases; junction bases not matched to a gene: 6.

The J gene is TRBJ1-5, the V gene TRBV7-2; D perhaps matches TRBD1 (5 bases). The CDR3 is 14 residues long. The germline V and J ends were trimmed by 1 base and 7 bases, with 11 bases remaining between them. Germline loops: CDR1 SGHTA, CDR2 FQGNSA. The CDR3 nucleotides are TGTGCCAGCAGCTTAGTGGGGGGGGAGCAGCCCCAGCATTTT. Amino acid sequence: CASSLVGGEQPQHF.

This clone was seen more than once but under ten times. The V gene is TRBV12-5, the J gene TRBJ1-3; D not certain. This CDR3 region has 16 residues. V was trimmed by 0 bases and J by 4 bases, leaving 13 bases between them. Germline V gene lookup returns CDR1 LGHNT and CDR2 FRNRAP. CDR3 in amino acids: CASGLVSSGNGNTIYF. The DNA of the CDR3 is TGTGCTAGTGGTTTGGTATCTTCGGGAAACGGAAACACCATATATTTT.

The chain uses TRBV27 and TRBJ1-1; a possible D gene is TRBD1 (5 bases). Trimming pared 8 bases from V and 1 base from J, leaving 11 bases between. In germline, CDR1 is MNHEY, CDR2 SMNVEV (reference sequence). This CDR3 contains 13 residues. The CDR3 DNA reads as TGTGCCAGCGCGACAGCCGCGAACACTGAAGCTTTCTTT. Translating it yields CASATAANTEAFF.

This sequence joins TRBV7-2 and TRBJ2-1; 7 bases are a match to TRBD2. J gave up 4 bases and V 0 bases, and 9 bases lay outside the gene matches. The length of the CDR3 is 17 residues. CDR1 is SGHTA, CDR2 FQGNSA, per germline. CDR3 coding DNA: TGTGCCAGCAGCTTAGCAGGGTGGGGGGGAGCTTACAATGAGCAGTTCTTC. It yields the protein CASSLAGWGGAYNEQFF.

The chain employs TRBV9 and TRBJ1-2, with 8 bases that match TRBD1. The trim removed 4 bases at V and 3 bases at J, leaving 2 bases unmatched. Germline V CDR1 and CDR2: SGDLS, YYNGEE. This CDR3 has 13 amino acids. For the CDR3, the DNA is TGTGCCAGCAGCTTGACAGGGGACTATGGCTACACCTTC. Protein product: CASSLTGDYGYTF.

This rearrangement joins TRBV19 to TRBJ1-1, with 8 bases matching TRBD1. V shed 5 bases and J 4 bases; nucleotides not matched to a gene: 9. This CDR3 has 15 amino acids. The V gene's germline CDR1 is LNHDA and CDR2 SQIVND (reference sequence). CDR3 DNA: TGTGCCAGTAGTCCCAGGACAGGGCGGACCACTGAAGCTTTCTTT. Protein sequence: CASSPRTGRTTEAFF.

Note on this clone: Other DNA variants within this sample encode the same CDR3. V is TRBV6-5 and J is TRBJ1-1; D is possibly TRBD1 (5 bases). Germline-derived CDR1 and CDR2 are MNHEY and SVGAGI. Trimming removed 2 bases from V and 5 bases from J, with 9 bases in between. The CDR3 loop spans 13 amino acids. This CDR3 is CASSYGGGTEAFF. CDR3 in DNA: TGTGCCAGCAGTTACGGGGGGGGAACTGAAGCTTTCTTT.

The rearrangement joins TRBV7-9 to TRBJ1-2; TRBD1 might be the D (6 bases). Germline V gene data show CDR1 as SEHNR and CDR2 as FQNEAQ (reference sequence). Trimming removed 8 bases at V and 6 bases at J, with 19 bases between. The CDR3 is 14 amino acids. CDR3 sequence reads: CASSIGGRGNGYTF. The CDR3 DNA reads TGTGCCAGCTCGATAGGGGGACGGGGTAATGGCTACACCTTC.

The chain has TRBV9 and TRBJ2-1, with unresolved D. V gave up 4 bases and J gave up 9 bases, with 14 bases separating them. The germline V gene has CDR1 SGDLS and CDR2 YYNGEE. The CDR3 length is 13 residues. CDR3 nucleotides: TGTGCCAGCAGCAACCAAGAGGTTGGTGAGCAGTTCTTC. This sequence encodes CASSNQEVGEQFF.

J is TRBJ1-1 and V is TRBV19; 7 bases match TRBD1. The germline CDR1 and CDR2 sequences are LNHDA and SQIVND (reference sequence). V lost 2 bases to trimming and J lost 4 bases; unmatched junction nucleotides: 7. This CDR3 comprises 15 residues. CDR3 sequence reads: CASSIWIRGTTEAFF. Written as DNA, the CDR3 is TGTGCCAGTAGTATATGGATCAGGGGGACCACTGAAGCTTTCTTT.

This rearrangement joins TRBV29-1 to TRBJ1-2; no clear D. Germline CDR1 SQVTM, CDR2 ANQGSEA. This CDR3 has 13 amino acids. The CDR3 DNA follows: TGCAGTGGGAAAGAGGGAGGTAGCTATGGCTACACCTTC. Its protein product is CSGKEGGSYGYTF.

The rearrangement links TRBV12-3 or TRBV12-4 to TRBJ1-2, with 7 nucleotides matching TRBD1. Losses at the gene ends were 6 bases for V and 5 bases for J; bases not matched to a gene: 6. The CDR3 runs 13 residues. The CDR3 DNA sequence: TGTGCCAGCAGACCCGGGACAGTGTATGGCTACACCTTC. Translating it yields CASRPGTVYGYTF.

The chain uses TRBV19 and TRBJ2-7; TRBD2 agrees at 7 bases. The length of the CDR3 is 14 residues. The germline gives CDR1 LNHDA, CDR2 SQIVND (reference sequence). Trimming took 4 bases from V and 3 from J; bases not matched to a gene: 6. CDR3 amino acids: CASSTPGRDYEQYF. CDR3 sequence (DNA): TGTGCCAGTAGTACGCCAGGGAGGGACTACGAGCAGTACTTC.

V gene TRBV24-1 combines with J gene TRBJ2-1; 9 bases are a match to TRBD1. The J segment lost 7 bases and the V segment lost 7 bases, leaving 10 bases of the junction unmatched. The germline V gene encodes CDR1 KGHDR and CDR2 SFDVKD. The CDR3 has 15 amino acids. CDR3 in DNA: TGTGCCACCAGCGATCCTGGGACAGGGCGAAATGAGCAGTTCTTC. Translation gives CATSDPGTGRNEQFF.

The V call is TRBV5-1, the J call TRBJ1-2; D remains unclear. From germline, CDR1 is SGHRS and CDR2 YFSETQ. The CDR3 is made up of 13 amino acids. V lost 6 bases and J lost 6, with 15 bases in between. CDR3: CASTVIPQDGYTF. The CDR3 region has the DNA TGCGCCAGCACTGTAATCCCCCAGGATGGCTACACCTTC.

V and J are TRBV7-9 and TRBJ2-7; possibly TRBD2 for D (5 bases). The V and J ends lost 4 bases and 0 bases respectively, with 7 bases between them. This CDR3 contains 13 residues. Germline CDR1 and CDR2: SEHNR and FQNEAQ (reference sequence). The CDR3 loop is CASSWESSYEQYF. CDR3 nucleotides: TGTGCCAGCAGCTGGGAGAGCTCCTACGAGCAGTACTTC.

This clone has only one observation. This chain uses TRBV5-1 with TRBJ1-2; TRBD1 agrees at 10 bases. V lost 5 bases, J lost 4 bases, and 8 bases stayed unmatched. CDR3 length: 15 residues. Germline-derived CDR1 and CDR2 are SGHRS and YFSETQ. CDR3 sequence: CASRERTGGVYGYTF. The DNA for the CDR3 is TGCGCCAGCAGGGAAAGGACAGGGGGTGTCTATGGCTACACCTTC.